The clone carrying this T cell receptor beta chain was observed a single time. Its antigen is undetermined. This entry belongs to a study of T cell responses to AZD1222 COVID-19 vaccine. General observations from the study: Spike-specific TCR breadth and depth were elevated following two AZD1222 doses. With dominance at 160-218 and 743-854, vaccine-associated CD4 TCRs spanned spike. Most donors were white British, females outnumbered males, and clonal diversity was possibly underestimated.

Profiling relied on immunoSEQ multiplex PCR, and the TCRdb table lists in-frame clones only, not all of them. The repertoire holds 70,000 to 90,000 clones, about 92% seen once, with approximately 3% in the top ten. The sequence derives from an adult in good health. Sequenced material: peripheral blood, taken on day 0 of AZD1222 vaccination.

The CDR3 loop reads CASNRVTAYEQYF. Written as DNA, the CDR3 is TGTGCCAGCAACAGGGTCACGGCCTACGAGCAGTACTTC. The V call is TRBV2, the J call TRBJ2-7; TRBD1 might be the D (6 bases). This CDR3 contains 13 residues. V gave up 7 bases and J gave up 2 bases, with 12 bases separating them. Germline values: CDR1 SNHLY, CDR2 FYNNEI.